The 5 T cell receptor beta chains given below trace back to one sample, sequenced in a study of OX40 agonist ivuxolimab in advanced cancers. The assay was immunoSEQ multiplex PCR, and TCRdb's table has in-frame clones only and misses some. The data contain roughly 35,000 clones, 81% of them singletons. The sequencing here drew on CD4+ or CD8+ T cells sorted from blood, taken in a trial of the OX40 agonist ivuxolimab. The receptors derive from an adult with an advanced solid tumor such as melanoma, head and neck, liver or kidney cancer.

Written as DNA, the CDR3 is TGTGCCAGCAGCTTGGGGGGTAGCGGTTACAATGAGCAGTTCTTC. Translation gives CASSLGGSGYNEQFF. The V gene is TRBV5-6, the J gene TRBJ2-1; a possible D gene is TRBD2 (6 bases). The CDR3 sequence is 15 residues long. V was clipped by 0 bases and J by 4 bases, with 11 bases between them. Germline-derived CDR1 and CDR2 are SGHDT and YYEEEE.

V is TRBV7-8 and J is TRBJ1-5; D ambiguous. CDR1 SGHVS and CDR2 FQNEAQ come from the germline V gene. V gave up 2 bases and J gave up 4 bases, with 15 bases separating them. The CDR3 has 16 residues. This chain's CDR3 is CASSLNGRNLNQPQHF. The CDR3, as DNA: TGTGCCAGCAGCTTAAATGGGCGAAACCTAAATCAGCCCCAGCATTTT.

The CDR3 DNA follows: TGTGCCAGCAGCCCCTGGACTAGCGGGAGGTCAAGCACAGATACGCAGTATTTT. Translating it yields CASSPWTSGRSSTDTQYF. The chain carries TRBV7-2 and TRBJ2-3, with 14 bases lining up with TRBD2. V shed 5 bases and J 0 bases; nucleotides not matched to a gene: 7. CDR3 length equals 18 residues. CDR1 is SGHTA, CDR2 FQGNSA, per germline.

The chain employs TRBV6-1 and TRBJ1-2, with D possibly being TRBD1 (5 bases). CDR3 size: 13 residues. The ends were cut back, 3 bases at V and 8 bases at J, with 13 bases in the middle. The germline V gene encodes CDR1 MNHNS and CDR2 SASEGT. The CDR3: CASSENRNEGYTF. The CDR3 DNA is TGTGCCAGCAGTGAGAACAGGAATGAAGGCTACACCTTC.

J is TRBJ2-1 and V is TRBV27; the match to TRBD2 covers 10 bases. CDR1 and CDR2 (germline): MNHEY, SMNVEV (reference sequence). The CDR3 consists of 15 residues. J gave up 0 bases and V 7 bases, and 3 bases lay outside the gene matches. The DNA for the CDR3 is TGTGCCAGCACAGCGGGAGGGGCCTCCTACAATGAGCAGTTCTTC. As protein: CASTAGGASYNEQFF.